This T cell receptor (beta chain) stems from a study of identical twins. This CDR3 is built from 13 residues. Germline assignment: CDR1 DFQATT and CDR2 SNEGSKA (reference sequence). V was cut by 6 bases and J by 0 bases, with 11 bases left in between. TCRdb processed the 5' RACE reads anew with MiXCR; each CDR3 protein has one entry. The sample yields 210,000 or so distinct CDR3 sequences, 15% to 20% seen once. General study points: Memory repertoires lacked the insertion deficit that abundant cord blood beta clonotypes showed. Twin-shared out-of-frame alpha sequences were enriched for low generation probability.

Comments on this clonotype: Its antigen is not identified.

The same specimen was also included in a second study, on T cells expressing NK-cell markers. That source reports: The authors sequenced eight donors, of whom seven were HCMV-seropositive and one was seronegative. A few donors' CD3+CD56-NKG2C+ cells were dominated by the same clonotypes.

The sequenced sample consisted of CD8+ T cells sorted from blood. The origin of this receptor is a woman under 30 in good health. The V gene is TRBV20-1, the J gene TRBJ1-1; tentatively, D is TRBD1 (5 bases). CDR3 amino acids: CSARDAMNTEAFF. DNA for the CDR3: TGCAGTGCCCGGGACGCAATGAACACTGAAGCTTTCTTT.